The 26 T cell receptor beta chains listed next were all sequenced from one sample in a study of T cells in Graves' hyperthyroidism and ophthalmopathy. TCR beta CDR3 regions were amplified from RNA transcripts. Carried out on the TCR CDR3, a first-round RT-PCR used the HTBI primer set. TCRdb processed the multiplex PCR reads anew with MiXCR; each CDR3 protein has one entry. The data contain some 510,000 distinct CDR3 sequences, less than 25% of them singletons. The specimen was blood. Receptor source: a man younger than 35 with Graves' hyperthyroidism.

The V gene is TRBV20-1, the J gene TRBJ1-2; the D gene is possibly TRBD1 (5 bases). Germline V lookup: CDR1 DFQATT, CDR2 SNEGSKA (reference sequence). V lost 5 bases and J lost 7, with 14 bases in between. CDR3 length equals 12 residues. The CDR3 DNA reads as TGCAGTGCTCACAGGAGGATCTTTGGCTACACCTTC. This codes for CSAHRRIFGYTF.

The chain recombines TRBV24-1 with TRBJ2-7; tentatively, D is TRBD1 or TRBD2 (6 bases each). Germline values: CDR1 KGHDR, CDR2 SFDVKD. This CDR3 comprises 15 residues. V was trimmed by 3 bases and J by 6 bases, leaving 17 bases between them. This CDR3 is CATSDRQGFGGEQYF. In DNA, the CDR3 is TGTGCCACCAGTGATCGTCAGGGGTTCGGGGGCGAGCAGTACTTC.

Many counts were recorded for this clonotype. The chain has TRBV28 and TRBJ2-5; D is unclear. In germline, CDR1 is MDHEN, CDR2 SYDVKM. V was cut by 6 bases and J by 4 bases, with 21 bases left in between. The CDR3 runs to 16 residues. The CDR3 spells CASSRPDGRASETQYF. The DNA for the CDR3 is TGTGCCAGCAGCCGACCGGACGGTCGGGCATCAGAGACCCAGTACTTC.

This clonotype has ten or more counts. CDR3 amino acids: CASSEVGQGQPQHF. CDR3 in DNA: TGTGCCAGCAGTGAAGTGGGACAGGGTCAGCCCCAGCATTTT. The chain carries TRBV6-1 and TRBJ1-5, with 9 positions matching TRBD1. The trim removed 1 base at V and 6 bases at J, leaving 1 base unmatched. This CDR3 has 14 amino acids. The germline V gene has CDR1 MNHNS and CDR2 SASEGT.

The table lists this clonotype with a few counts. The chain joins TRBV6-1 to TRBJ2-2; 8 nucleotides match TRBD2. The CDR3 is made up of 14 amino acids. Germline V gene data show CDR1 as MNHNS and CDR2 as SASEGT. V lost 11 bases to trimming and J lost 1 base; unmatched junction nucleotides: 6. The CDR3 nucleotides are TGTGCCCCCGGGGGGGGGGAGAACACCGGGGAGCTGTTTTTT. It is translated as CAPGGGENTGELFF.

This rearrangement joins TRBV13 to TRBJ1-2; D not resolved. This CDR3 has 16 amino acids. CDR1 PRHDT and CDR2 FYEKMQ come from the germline V gene (reference sequence). V lost 5 bases and J 4 bases, leaving 20 bases between the germline ends. The CDR3 is CASSQGPKQITYGYTF. CDR3 nucleotides: TGTGCCAGCAGCCAAGGGCCCAAACAGATTACCTATGGCTACACCTTC.

Comments on this clonotype: A much larger clone is a single base away; this may be a read error. The chain employs TRBV5-1 and TRBJ2-5; D call uncertain. Germline CDR1 is SGHRS and CDR2 is YFSETQ. This CDR3 is built from 12 residues. CDR3 residues: CASSLDLEIQYF. CDR3 nucleotides: TGCGCCAGCAGCTTGGACTTGGAGATCCAGTACTTC. Variable domain in full (rest from reference TRBV5-1 and TRBJ2-5): KAGVTQTPRYLIKTRGQQVTLSCSPISGHRSVSWYQQTPGQGLQFLFEYFSETQRNKGNFPGRFSGRQFSNSRSEMNVSTLELGDSALYLCASSLDLEIQYFGPGTRLLVL.

The rearrangement links TRBV27 to TRBJ1-6; D possibly corresponds to TRBD1 (6 bases). Trimming cost V 5 bases and J 9 bases, with 17 bases left between them. Germline assignment: CDR1 MNHEY and CDR2 SMNVEV (reference sequence). The CDR3 is 15 amino acids. The CDR3 coding sequence is TGTGCCAGCAGTACAGGGTTTGTAGGAGGTTCACCCCTCCACTTT. Its protein product is CASSTGFVGGSPLHF.

The rearrangement joins TRBV28 to TRBJ2-5; D gene unclear. The CDR3 is 14 amino acids. Trimming cost V 5 bases and J 0 bases, with 10 bases left between them. Germline CDR1 is MDHEN and CDR2 is SYDVKM. The CDR3, as DNA: TGTGCCAGCAGTCCAGCCGCCCACCAAGAGACCCAGTACTTC. It translates to CASSPAAHQETQYF.

This clonotype was counted at least ten times. The gene calls are TRBV20-1 and TRBJ1-1, with D unresolved. The CDR3 covers 13 residues. V lost 0 bases and J lost 0, with 5 bases in between. CDR1 is DFQATT, CDR2 SNEGSKA, per germline (reference sequence). The CDR3 protein is CSARDSLNTEAFF. CDR3 DNA sequence: TGCAGTGCTAGAGACAGCTTGAACACTGAAGCTTTCTTT.

This clonotype was observed at least ten times. The chain links TRBV27 to TRBJ1-1, with 7 bases lining up with TRBD1. Germline CDR1 and CDR2: MNHEY and SMNVEV (reference sequence). J was trimmed by 8 bases and V by 4 bases; bases with no gene match: 10. The CDR3 is 14 amino acids. This chain's CDR3 is CASSSGTARGEAFF. CDR3 in DNA: TGTGCCAGCAGTTCCGGGACAGCTCGGGGAGAAGCTTTCTTT.

This clonotype was found many times. The chain carries TRBV6-5 and TRBJ1-2, with 9 bases aligning to TRBD1. The germline V gene has CDR1 MNHEY and CDR2 SVGAGI. The J segment lost 11 bases and the V segment lost 0 bases, leaving 7 bases of the junction unmatched. This CDR3 spans 14 amino acids. The CDR3 nucleotides read TGTGCCAGCAGTTACTCACACAGGGGGCAAGGGTACACCTTC. As protein: CASSYSHRGQGYTF.

This clonotype showed up many times. The chain combines TRBV7-9 with TRBJ2-2; D gene ambiguous. CDR1 and CDR2 from the germline V gene are SEHNR and FQNEAQ (reference sequence). The germline V and J ends were trimmed by 3 bases and 0 bases, with 8 bases remaining between them. The CDR3 length is 15 residues. CDR3 residues: CASSFPGTNTGELFF. DNA of the CDR3: TGTGCCAGCAGCTTTCCCGGTACGAACACCGGGGAGCTGTTTTTT.

This clonotype appeared many times. This chain connects TRBV28 to TRBJ2-3; 11 bases match TRBD2. This CDR3 is built from 16 residues. V gave up 2 bases and J gave up 2 bases; unmatched junction bases: 3. Looked up from germline, CDR1 is MDHEN and CDR2 is SYDVKM. The CDR3 loop is CASSLLAGGTTDTQYF. The CDR3 DNA sequence: TGTGCCAGCAGTTTACTAGCGGGGGGAACCACAGATACGCAGTATTTT. Full variable domain (rest looked up from reference TRBV28 and TRBJ2-3): DVKVTQSSRYLVKRTGEKVFLECVQDMDHENMFWYRQDPGLGLRLIYFSYDVKMKEKGDIPEGYSVSREKKERFSLILESASTNQTSMYLCASSLLAGGTTDTQYFGPGTRLTVL.

This rearrangement joins TRBV6-4 to TRBJ1-6, with 12 positions matching TRBD1. V dropped 6 bases and J dropped 10; count of bases not matched to a gene: 13. This CDR3 comprises 17 residues. CDR1 is MRHNA and CDR2 is SNTAGT in the germline V gene. The CDR3 loop is CASRLSGTGGAGSPLHF. The CDR3 DNA follows: TGTGCCAGCAGACTATCCGGGACAGGGGGCGCTGGGTCACCCCTCCACTTT.

This clonotype was seen repeatedly, ten times or more. CDR3 loop: CASSLRGLAGETTGELFF. For the CDR3, the DNA is TGTGCCAGCAGTTTAAGGGGACTAGCGGGGGAAACCACCGGGGAGCTGTTTTTT. The rearrangement links TRBV12-3 or TRBV12-4 to TRBJ2-2; 14 nucleotides match TRBD2. J gave up 4 bases and V 2 bases, and 6 bases lay outside the gene matches. This CDR3 region has 18 residues.

As regards this clonotype: It may be a read error: a sequence one base away is much more abundant. The chain combines TRBV4-1 with TRBJ1-2, with TRBD1 as a possible D gene (5 bases). Germline V lookup: CDR1 MGHRA, CDR2 YSYEKL. This CDR3 is built from 14 residues. This chain's CDR3 is CAISQVRRGYGYTF. The DNA of the CDR3 is TGCGCCATCAGCCAAGTAAGGCGGGGGTATGGCTACACCTTC.

This clonotype was recorded many times. V gene TRBV6-2 or TRBV6-3 combines with J gene TRBJ2-3; TRBD1 aligns across 9 bases. The CDR3 has 18 amino acids. Trimming took 0 bases from V and 0 from J; bases not matched to a gene: 7. Per the germline V gene, CDR1 is MNHEY and CDR2 is SVGEGT. CDR3 nucleotide sequence: TGTGCCAGCAGTTACTCGTTAGGGACAGGGACTAGCACAGATACGCAGTATTTT. Encoded protein: CASSYSLGTGTSTDTQYF.

The rearrangement uses TRBV20-1 and TRBJ2-2, with D possibly TRBD2 on 5 matching bases. The CDR3 length is 14 residues. Germline CDR1 DFQATT, CDR2 SNEGSKA (reference sequence). The V end lost 3 bases, the J end lost 5 bases, and 13 bases lay between the germline ends. The CDR3 loop reads CSASGGKRTGELFF. DNA for the CDR3: TGCAGTGCTAGCGGAGGAAAGAGGACCGGGGAGCTGTTTTTT.

This clonotype was counted at least ten times. V gene TRBV10-3 combines with J gene TRBJ1-2; D possibly corresponds to TRBD1 (6 bases). This CDR3 has 15 residues. Trimming left V 4 bases short and J 6 bases short, with 18 bases between. Germline CDR1 ENHRY, CDR2 SYGVKD. CDR3 nucleotides: TGTGCCATCAGTGTGGGACAAGCGCCCAGCGATGGCTACACCTTC. Translated, it gives CAISVGQAPSDGYTF.

In this sample, this clonotype turned up many times. This chain joins TRBV12-3 or TRBV12-4 and TRBJ1-1, with D tentatively TRBD1 (5 bases). V lost 6 bases to trimming and J lost 10 bases, with 15 bases between them. This CDR3 is built from 12 residues. This chain's CDR3 is CASSPRGDRAFF. DNA for the CDR3: TGTGCCAGCAGCCCTAGAGGGGACCGAGCTTTCTTT.

A few counts support this clonotype. This chain links TRBV12-3 or TRBV12-4 with TRBJ1-5, with D possibly being TRBD1 (5 bases). V lost 0 bases, J lost 7 bases, and 10 bases lay in between. The CDR3 contains 14 residues. This chain's CDR3 is CASSLAGRWQPQHF. The CDR3 DNA is TGTGCCAGCAGTTTAGCGGGGCGATGGCAGCCCCAGCATTTT.

This clonotype was picked up many times. The chain has TRBV28 and TRBJ2-7; no firm D call. The germline gives CDR1 MDHEN, CDR2 SYDVKM. CDR3 length equals 12 residues. The germline V and J ends were trimmed by 5 bases and 6 bases, with 11 bases remaining between them. The CDR3 loop reads CASSPDRIEQYF. CDR3 coding DNA: TGTGCCAGCAGTCCGGACCGGATCGAGCAGTACTTC.

The chain has TRBV2 and TRBJ2-2; D gene uncertain. Trimming took 3 bases from V and 7 from J, leaving 6 bases between them. Germline CDR1 reads SNHLY; CDR2 reads FYNNEI. This CDR3 has 12 residues. The CDR3 DNA is TGTGCCAGCAGTGATTCGGTCGGGGAGCTGTTTTTT. Translation gives CASSDSVGELFF. The complete variable domain, with remaining parts taken from reference TRBV2 and TRBJ2-2, reads EPEVTQTPSHQVTQMGQEVILRCVPISNHLYFYWYRQILGQKVEFLVSFYNNEISEKSEIFDDQFSVERPDGSNFTLKIRSTKLEDSAMYFCASSDSVGELFFGEGSRLTVL.

The DNA for the CDR3 is TGTGCCAGCTCACCCATCAGACAAGAGACCCAGTACTTC. It specifies CASSPIRQETQYF. The chain has TRBV18 and TRBJ2-5; D gene ambiguous. Germline V gene data show CDR1 as KGHSH and CDR2 as LQKENI. This CDR3 is built from 13 residues. The V end lost 3 bases, the J end lost 2 bases, and 7 bases lay between the germline ends.

The sample holds many counts of this clonotype. The chain has TRBV12-3 or TRBV12-4 and TRBJ2-2; TRBD1 might be the D (7 bases). This CDR3 contains 14 residues. V was pared by 6 bases and J by 7 bases, with 15 bases between. CDR3 DNA sequence: TGTGCCAGCAGGCCCTCTCAGGGGGGCGGGGAGCTGTTTTTT. Protein product: CASRPSQGGGELFF.